The clone carrying this T cell receptor (beta chain) was detected a few times. What it binds is not known. PCR was performed a second time for roughly 7 to 12 cycles using a sample-barcoded 5' primer and a J-beta primer mix. TCRdb reanalysed the 5' RACE reads using MiXCR and keeps one entry per CDR3 protein. The sample consists of around 1.5 million distinct CDR3 sequences, 30% to 40% of them appearing once. The record originates from a study of blood T cells in healthy people across ages. Points from the study as a whole: Age brought a roughly linear fall in TCR beta diversity measured per million T cells. Greater diversity and more naive CD4+ cells were seen in long-lived donors than in aged donors.

Deletions cut 0 bases from V and 9 bases from J, with 5 bases between. This CDR3 is 11 amino acids long. Germline V gene sequence: CDR1 KGHDR, CDR2 SFDVKD. The sample taken for sequencing was blood. The sequence derives from a woman aged 25 to 39 in good health. The genes are TRBV24-1 and TRBJ2-7, with D uncertain. The CDR3 region is CATSDLLRQYF. CDR3 in DNA: TGTGCCACCAGTGATTTGTTGCGGCAGTACTTC.